The 15 T cell receptor beta chains below come from one sample, sequenced in a study of cytomegalovirus exposure and HLA in healthy donors. This PCR relied on a set of 60 Vbeta primers and 13 Jbeta primers. The repertoire was sequenced with immunoSEQ multiplex PCR; TCRdb's copy has only in-frame clones and lacks some. The sample contains 150,000 to 200,000 clones, approximately 79% of which appear only once. The sample consisted of PBMCs. Receptors were obtained from a middle-aged man in good health and CMV-seropositive.

The chain has TRBV5-8 and TRBJ2-7; D is ambiguous. CDR1 and CDR2 (germline): SGHTS, YDEGEE. V shed 3 bases and J shed 0 bases, with 7 bases lying between them. The CDR3 runs 13 residues. The CDR3 sequence is CASSSRSSYEQYV. CDR3 DNA: TGTGCCAGCAGCTCGCGGAGCTCCTACGAGCAGTACGTC.

The CDR3 nucleotides are TGTGCCAGCAGCGTTGAGGAGTCCTACGAGCAGTACTTC. It translates to CASSVEESYEQYF. The chain employs TRBV9 and TRBJ2-7; D remains ambiguous. This CDR3 is 13 amino acids long. Germline V gene sequence: CDR1 SGDLS, CDR2 YYNGEE. V was cut by 2 bases and J by 1 base, with 7 bases left in between.

This chain uses TRBV28 with TRBJ1-6, with 8 bases fitting TRBD1. Trimming at V came to 5 bases and at J to 10 bases, leaving 7 bases not matched to a gene. There are 14 residues in the CDR3. CDR1 is MDHEN, CDR2 SYDVKM, per germline. CDR3 protein: CASSVRTGRSPLHF. DNA of the CDR3: TGTGCCAGCAGTGTTCGGACAGGGCGATCACCCCTCCACTTT. Filled out from reference TRBV28 and TRBJ1-6, the complete variable domain reads DVKVTQSSRYLVKRTGEKVFLECVQDMDHENMFWYRQDPGLGLRLIYFSYDVKMKEKGDIPEGYSVSREKKERFSLILESASTNQTSMYLCASSVRTGRSPLHFGNGTRLTVT.

This sequence joins TRBV28 and TRBJ2-2; 10 bases map to TRBD2. The CDR3 runs to 16 residues. CDR1 is MDHEN and CDR2 is SYDVKM in the germline V gene. V gave up 3 bases and J gave up 3 bases; unmatched junction bases: 4. This chain's CDR3 is CASSFRLAGDTGELFF. The CDR3, as DNA: TGTGCCAGCAGTTTCAGGCTAGCGGGGGACACCGGGGAGCTGTTTTTT.

The chain carries TRBV2 and TRBJ2-3; the D gene is possibly TRBD1 (6 bases). V lost 2 bases to trimming and J lost 4 bases, with 13 bases between them. Germline assignment: CDR1 SNHLY and CDR2 FYNNEI. The CDR3 covers 15 residues. Here the CDR3 DNA reads TGTGCCAGCAGTGAAACAGGGTGGTTAGCAGATACGCAGTATTTT. Translated, it gives CASSETGWLADTQYF.

This clone has a single count. This chain joins TRBV4-2 and TRBJ1-2; D might be TRBD1 (5 bases). The CDR3 loop spans 14 amino acids. CDR1 is LGHNA, CDR2 YNFKEQ, per germline. Trimming left V 0 bases short and J 6 bases short, with 11 bases between. The CDR3 region has the DNA TGTGCCAGCAGCCAAGATTCAGGGTGGGATGGCTACACCTTC. The encoded protein is CASSQDSGWDGYTF.

This chain uses TRBV18 with TRBJ1-2; D is unclear. Germline V gives CDR1 KGHSH, CDR2 LQKENI. The CDR3 covers 15 residues. Trimming stripped 0 bases from V and 12 bases from J, with 20 bases between. The CDR3 loop reads CASSPPIATRIRNTF. In nucleotides, the CDR3 is TGTGCCAGCTCACCACCAATCGCGACACGTATAAGAAACACCTTC.

This clone was recorded only once. V and J are TRBV5-8 and TRBJ1-2; tentative D call: TRBD1 (6 bases). The CDR3 is 14 amino acids. Germline CDR1 reads SGHTS; CDR2 reads YDEGEE. The ends were cut back, 4 bases at V and 3 bases at J, with 13 bases in the middle. The CDR3 DNA sequence: TGTGCCAGCAGCAAGGGGGTATGGGACTATGGCTACACCTTC. It translates to CASSKGVWDYGYTF. The variable domain in full, with the rest retrieved from reference TRBV5-8 and TRBJ1-2, is EAGVTQSPTHLIKTRGQQATLRCSPISGHTSVYWYQQALGLGLQFLLWYDEGEERNRGNFPPRFSGRQFPNYSSELNVNALELEDSALYLCASSKGVWDYGYTFGSGTRLTVV.

The chain links TRBV28 to TRBJ1-5; D unclear. Germline lookup yields CDR1 MDHEN and CDR2 SYDVKM. CDR3 length: 13 residues. CDR3 residues: CATVRSGNQPQHF. The CDR3 DNA reads as TGTGCTACCGTGCGGAGTGGCAATCAGCCCCAGCATTTT.

This rearrangement joins TRBV7-6 to TRBJ1-4; perhaps TRBD1 as D (6 bases). CDR1 and CDR2 from the germline V gene are SGHVS and FNYEAQ. Trimming pared 0 bases from V and 10 bases from J, leaving 15 bases between. The length of the CDR3 is 15 residues. CDR3 in DNA: TGTGCCAGCAGCTTAGCGCTAGGGGTACAGGGAAAACTGTTTTTT. This gives the protein CASSLALGVQGKLFF. Supplemented by reference TRBV7-6 and TRBJ1-4, the full variable domain reads GAGVSQSPRYKVTKRGQDVALRCDPISGHVSLYWYRQALGQGPEFLTYFNYEAQQDKSGLPNDRFSAERPEGSISTLTIQRTEQRDSAMYRCASSLALGVQGKLFFGSGTQLSVL.

This clone has just one count. This chain links TRBV2 with TRBJ2-1; 12 bases line up with TRBD2. Germline V gene sequence: CDR1 SNHLY, CDR2 FYNNEI. The V segment lost 7 bases and the J segment 6 bases; nucleotides outside the gene matches: 13. CDR3 length: 17 amino acids. The chain's CDR3 is CASTASGGALSSNEQFF. The CDR3 coding sequence is TGTGCCAGCACGGCTAGCGGGGGGGCCCTTTCATCCAATGAGCAGTTCTTC.

This clone was seen only a few times. The V and J genes are TRBV7-8 and TRBJ1-1; weak D call: TRBD1 (5 bases). CDR1 is SGHVS and CDR2 is FQNEAQ in the germline V gene. This CDR3 is 17 amino acids long. V shed 4 bases and J shed 4 bases, with 22 bases lying between them. For the CDR3, the DNA is TGTGCCAGCAGCTCGCACCCCCCGCAGGGATGGGCCACTGAAGCTTTCTTT. It encodes CASSSHPPQGWATEAFF.

This clone was seen a few times. This chain connects TRBV4-2 to TRBJ1-2; 8 bases fit TRBD1. The CDR3 runs 16 residues. V was pared by 4 bases and J by 8 bases, with 15 bases of the junction left unmatched. Looked up from germline, CDR1 is LGHNA and CDR2 is YNFKEQ. CDR3 region: CASSPGSTGGSYGYTF. The CDR3 coding sequence is TGTGCCAGCAGCCCTGGAAGCACAGGGGGTTCCTACGGCTACACCTTC.

DNA for the CDR3: TGTGCCAGCAGCTTGGATGCAGGGGGCTCCGGCACTGAAGCTTTCTTT. This translates into CASSLDAGGSGTEAFF. V and J are TRBV5-5 and TRBJ1-1; 8 bases are a match to TRBD1. CDR1 and CDR2 (germline): SGHKS, YYEKEE (reference sequence). The junction had 8 bases not matched to a gene; V was cut back by 0 bases and J by 4 bases. The CDR3 is made up of 16 amino acids.

The chain has TRBV7-6 and TRBJ1-4; 7 bases align to TRBD1. Germline assignment: CDR1 SGHVS and CDR2 FNYEAQ. After removal of 2 bases from V and 7 bases from J, the junction contained 4 bases not matched to a gene. The CDR3 is 14 residues long. Here the CDR3 DNA reads TGTGCCAGCAGCTTACAGGGGGTGGCTGAAAAACTGTTTTTT. This encodes CASSLQGVAEKLFF.